This TCR beta chain was recovered during a study of graft-versus-host responses after intestinal transplantation. Between the trimmed V and J ends, which lost 7 bases and 3 bases, there was a span of 19 bases. The CDR3 sequence is 15 residues long. Germline CDR1 and CDR2: MNHNY and SVGAGI (reference sequence). Repertoires were generated with immunoSEQ multiplex PCR, while TCRdb's copy carries only in-frame clones and drops some. The repertoire holds about 22,000 clones, with 50% to 70% as singletons. The study plated around 200,000 CFSE-labeled responders with around 200,000 irradiated, violet-dye-labeled stimulators. Responder CD3+CD4+ and CD3+CD8+ cells that were proliferating and CFSE-low were sorted after the reaction.

This receptor was taken from a human patient who received an intestinal transplant. The chain employs TRBV6-6 and TRBJ2-7; D possibly corresponds to TRBD1 (5 bases). Sequences were derived from alloreactive CD4+ T cells from a mixed lymphocyte reaction culture, sampled before intestinal transplant. Described subset: CFSE-low proliferating T cells sorted from roughly 6-day pre-transplant mixed lymphocyte reaction (GvH or HvG direction). CDR3 sequence (DNA): TGTGCCAGCACACGAACCCAAAGCGACAGCTACGAGCAGTACTTC. This gives the protein CASTRTQSDSYEQYF.